The text below deals with one T cell receptor beta chain. The record originates from a study of shared clonotypes between healthy human individuals. As for the study in general: In total, the donors were a couple of women and a few men aged 18 to 49.

Trimming stripped 7 bases from V and 0 bases from J, with 13 bases between. Germline CDR1 ENHRY, CDR2 SYGVKD. The CDR3 has 14 amino acids. Libraries were prepared by immunoSEQ multiplex PCR; TCRdb keeps only in-frame clonotypes and omits some of them. The table includes around 1 million clones, 76% detected once. The clonotype was recovered from a man in his late teens or twenties in good health. Input material: memory CD4+ T cells sorted from blood. This sample's subset: CD45RA-negative fraction. The rearrangement uses TRBV10-3 and TRBJ2-7; D gene unclear. CDR3 coding DNA: TGTGCCATCACCCCTGGAGAACTCTCCTACGAGCAGTACTTC. Translation: CAITPGELSYEQYF.